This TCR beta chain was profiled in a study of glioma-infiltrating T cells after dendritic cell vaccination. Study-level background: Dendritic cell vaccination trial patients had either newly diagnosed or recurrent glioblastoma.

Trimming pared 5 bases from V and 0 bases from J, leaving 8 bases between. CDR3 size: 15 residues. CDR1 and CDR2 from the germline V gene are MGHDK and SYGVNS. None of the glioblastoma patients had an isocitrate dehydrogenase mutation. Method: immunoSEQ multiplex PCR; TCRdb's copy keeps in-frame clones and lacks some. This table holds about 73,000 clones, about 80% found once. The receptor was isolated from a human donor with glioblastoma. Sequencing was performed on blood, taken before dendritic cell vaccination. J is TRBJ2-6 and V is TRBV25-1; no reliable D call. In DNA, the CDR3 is TGTGCCAGCAGTCCAACTGACTCTGGGGCCAACGTCCTGACTTTC. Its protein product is CASSPTDSGANVLTF.